These 20 T cell receptor beta chains were all obtained from the same sample, sequenced in a study of beta chain features in type 1 diabetes. Overall study findings and caveats: Significant though moderate, a shortening of TCRB CDR3s appeared in all four CD4+ subsets of Type 1 diabetes patients.

Every bit of the isolated RNA underwent reverse transcription, so sequencing read expressed TCRB transcripts. Clones were sequenced by immunoSEQ multiplex PCR, and TCRdb holds only the in-frame ones, with some missing. The table lists under 350,000 clones, approximately 15% of them singletons. These receptors lack a known antigen. The sample comprised naive CD4+ T cells from blood. These TCRs come from a man in his thirties or forties with type 1 diabetes.

J is TRBJ2-5 and V is TRBV9, with a possible D match to TRBD2 (5 bases). The V end was cut by 0 bases, the J end by 5 bases, with 8 bases between. Germline V gene lookup returns CDR1 SGDLS and CDR2 YYNGEE. CDR3 length: 13 residues. This CDR3 reads CASSVAGWETQYF. In nucleotides, the CDR3 is TGTGCCAGCAGCGTAGCGGGGTGGGAGACCCAGTACTTC.

This clone was observed a few times. Other DNA sequences from this sample encode an identical CDR3 as well. The V gene is TRBV5-4, the J gene TRBJ2-1; a weak D match, TRBD2 (6 bases). In germline, CDR1 is SGHNT, CDR2 YYREEE (reference sequence). The CDR3 runs 13 residues. Trimming took off 0 bases at V and 7 bases at J, with 8 bases between the two ends. Written as DNA, the CDR3 is TGTGCCAGCAGCTTGGCCGGGGGTAATGAGCAGTTCTTC. This codes for CASSLAGGNEQFF.

CDR3 nucleotides: TGCAGCGTTGGGGGGACTAGCGCCTACAATGAGCAGTTCTTC. Its translation is CSVGGTSAYNEQFF. The V gene is TRBV29-1, the J gene TRBJ2-1; 10 positions match TRBD2. The germline gives CDR1 SQVTM, CDR2 ANQGSEA. The CDR3 runs 14 residues. V gave up 4 bases and J gave up 2 bases; unmatched junction bases: 2.

This clone turned up a few times. The rearrangement uses TRBV4-3 and TRBJ2-1; TRBD2 matches 7 bases. This CDR3 is 14 amino acids long. Germline lookup yields CDR1 LGHNA and CDR2 YSLEER. V gave up 4 bases and J gave up 4 bases; unmatched junction bases: 4. CDR3 in DNA: TGCGCCAGCAGCCCGGGCGGGAGATACAATGAGCAGTTCTTC. This translates into CASSPGGRYNEQFF.

This clone was seen more than once but under ten times. The rearrangement uses TRBV9 and TRBJ2-2; 8 bases are shared with TRBD2. Germline V gene data show CDR1 as SGDLS and CDR2 as YYNGEE. Trimming took 2 bases from V and 6 from J; bases not matched to a gene: 3. This CDR3 has 14 amino acids. CDR3 nucleotides: TGTGCCAGCAGCGTCCCTAGCGGGCCCGGGGAGCTGTTTTTT. Amino acids: CASSVPSGPGELFF.

This clone was seen more than once but under ten times. The CDR3 here is CASSTGDGVAYEQYF. CDR3 in DNA: TGTGCCAGTAGTACGGGGGACGGGGTTGCCTACGAGCAGTACTTC. J is TRBJ2-7 and V is TRBV19; the D gene is possibly TRBD2 (6 bases). V shed 4 bases and J shed 2 bases, with 15 bases lying between them. Germline V lookup: CDR1 LNHDA, CDR2 SQIVND (reference sequence). CDR3 size: 15 residues.

This clone was seen a few times. The gene calls are TRBV7-2 and TRBJ2-7; D may be TRBD2 (6 bases). This CDR3 spans 15 amino acids. Germline lookup yields CDR1 SGHTA and CDR2 FQGNSA. V lost 5 bases to trimming and J lost 0 bases, with 14 bases between them. The CDR3 DNA reads as TGTGCCAGCAGCGAAACTAGCAGGAGCTCCTACGAGCAGTACTTC. This translates into CASSETSRSSYEQYF.

This clone was found a few times. The genes are TRBV7-2 and TRBJ1-5; D is undetermined. CDR1 is SGHTA, CDR2 FQGNSA, per germline. The CDR3 loop spans 12 amino acids. V was pared by 1 base and J by 6 bases, with 4 bases between. The CDR3 here is CASSLGAQPQHF. CDR3 coding DNA: TGTGCCAGCAGCTTAGGGGCTCAGCCCCAGCATTTT.

V gene TRBV28 combines with J gene TRBJ1-5; D may be TRBD1 (6 bases). Germline CDR1 reads MDHEN; CDR2 reads SYDVKM. Trimming took 3 bases from V and 4 from J, leaving 7 bases between them. CDR3 length: 13 amino acids. CDR3 region: CASSLDRNQPQHF. The CDR3 DNA follows: TGTGCCAGCAGTTTGGACAGAAATCAGCCCCAGCATTTT.

In this sample, this clone turned up a few times. The CDR3 DNA is TGTGCCAGCAGCCTACGGGAACTAGCGGGCTACAATGAGCAGTTCTTC. Translated, it gives CASSLRELAGYNEQFF. The V call is TRBV4-2, the J call TRBJ2-1; 9 bases are a match to TRBD2. The CDR3 has 16 residues. Germline V gene lookup returns CDR1 LGHNA and CDR2 YNFKEQ. V trimming: 4 bases; J trimming: 3 bases; junction bases outside the gene matches: 7.

This clone was picked up a small number of times. This sequence joins TRBV13 and TRBJ2-2, with TRBD1 identical over 7 bases. V shed 5 bases and J 5 bases; nucleotides not matched to a gene: 17. Germline-derived CDR1 and CDR2 are PRHDT and FYEKMQ (reference sequence). This CDR3 comprises 18 residues. This CDR3 is CASSPGTALDRNTGELFF. CDR3 nucleotides: TGTGCCAGCAGCCCCGGGACAGCACTGGATCGAAATACCGGGGAGCTGTTTTTT.

This clone occurred a few times. The chain is built from TRBV9 and TRBJ1-4; 8 bases are shared with TRBD1. CDR3 size: 15 residues. The trim removed 3 bases at V and 6 bases at J, leaving 7 bases unmatched. Germline-derived CDR1 and CDR2 are SGDLS and YYNGEE. The CDR3 loop is CASSAQDRVHEKLFF. The CDR3 bases are TGTGCCAGCAGCGCCCAGGACAGGGTTCATGAAAAACTGTTTTTT.

The table lists this clone with a few counts. The chain carries TRBV11-1 and TRBJ2-5; the match to TRBD1 covers 9 bases. The CDR3 extends over 14 amino acids. Trimming at V came to 4 bases and at J to 4 bases, leaving 4 bases not matched to a gene. Germline-derived CDR1 and CDR2 are SGHAT and FQDESV (reference sequence). CDR3 sequence reads: CASSSPDRGETQYF. Here the CDR3 DNA reads TGTGCCAGCAGCTCCCCGGACAGGGGAGAGACCCAGTACTTC.

This clone was seen a few times. The rearrangement joins TRBV5-1 to TRBJ2-1; TRBD1 agrees at 9 bases. The length of the CDR3 is 13 residues. V lost 3 bases to trimming and J lost 10 bases; unmatched junction nucleotides: 5. Germline V CDR1 and CDR2: SGHRS, YFSETQ. In nucleotides, the CDR3 is TGCGCCAGCAGCTGGGACAGGGTAGACGAGCAGTTCTTC. Protein: CASSWDRVDEQFF. The full variable domain, its missing parts supplied by reference TRBV5-1 and TRBJ2-1, is KAGVTQTPRYLIKTRGQQVTLSCSPISGHRSVSWYQQTPGQGLQFLFEYFSETQRNKGNFPGRFSGRQFSNSRSEMNVSTLELGDSALYLCASSWDRVDEQFFGPGTRLTVL.

Here the CDR3 DNA reads TGTGCCAGCAGCGCTCCGGGACTAGCGGGAGCGGGGGGCTCCTACGAGCAGTACTTC. This translates into CASSAPGLAGAGGSYEQYF. The chain is built from TRBV7-2 and TRBJ2-7; 14 nucleotides match TRBD2. Looked up from germline, CDR1 is SGHTA and CDR2 is FQGNSA. The CDR3 runs to 19 residues. J gave up 0 bases and V 5 bases, and 12 bases lay outside the gene matches.

The chain recombines TRBV9 with TRBJ2-1; 12 nucleotides agree with TRBD2. V lost 3 bases, J lost 4 bases, and 5 bases stayed unmatched. The CDR3 runs to 16 residues. Per the germline V gene, CDR1 is SGDLS and CDR2 is YYNGEE. Here the CDR3 reads CASSASLAGGYNEQFF. CDR3 bases: TGTGCCAGCAGCGCGTCCCTAGCGGGAGGGTACAATGAGCAGTTCTTC.

This clone occurred a few times. This sequence joins TRBV9 and TRBJ2-3; perhaps TRBD1 as D (6 bases). Per the germline V gene, CDR1 is SGDLS and CDR2 is YYNGEE. The CDR3 runs 16 residues. The V end was cut by 2 bases, the J end by 0 bases, with 13 bases between. The CDR3, as DNA: TGTGCCAGCAGCGTGCATCCGGGACAAAGCACAGATACGCAGTATTTT. This sequence encodes CASSVHPGQSTDTQYF. Looking up the rest from reference TRBV9 and TRBJ2-3 gives the full variable domain: DSGVTQTPKHLITATGQRVTLRCSPRSGDLSVYWYQQSLDQGLQFLIQYYNGEERAKGNILERFSAQQFPDLHSELNLSSLELGDSALYFCASSVHPGQSTDTQYFGPGTRLTVL.

Note on this clone: Other DNA variants within this sample encode the same CDR3. The chain carries TRBV20-1 and TRBJ2-1; D ambiguous. The CDR3 has 11 amino acids. CDR1 and CDR2 (germline): DFQATT, SNEGSKA (reference sequence). V lost 3 bases and J 9 bases, leaving 9 bases between the germline ends. As DNA, the CDR3 is TGCAGTGCTAGCGGAAGAGGTGAGCAGTTCTTC. This encodes CSASGRGEQFF.

The table lists this clone with a few counts. The gene calls are TRBV5-1 and TRBJ1-5, with 12 bases identical to TRBD1. Looked up from germline, CDR1 is SGHRS and CDR2 is YFSETQ. The V segment lost 4 bases and the J segment 3 bases; nucleotides outside the gene matches: 2. This CDR3 is built from 15 residues. CDR3 residues: CASSPGQGANQPQHF. In DNA, the CDR3 is TGCGCCAGCAGCCCGGGACAGGGGGCCAATCAGCCCCAGCATTTT.

This clone was found a few times. The chain combines TRBV12-5 with TRBJ2-7, with 9 bases that match TRBD1. Germline V gene sequence: CDR1 LGHNT, CDR2 FRNRAP. The CDR3 loop spans 12 amino acids. J lost 3 bases, V lost 9 bases, and 3 bases had no gene match. The chain's CDR3 is CASRTGDYEQYF. CDR3 sequence (DNA): TGTGCTAGCCGGACAGGGGACTACGAGCAGTACTTC.